These 28 T cell receptor beta chains share one sample of origin, sequenced in a study of PD-1 blockade in classical Hodgkin lymphoma. The protocol was immunoSEQ multiplex PCR, while the TCRdb copy is restricted to in-frame clones and leaves out a portion. The sample lists tens of thousands of clones, roughly 89% seen once, with 10% in the top ten. Stated time point: cycle 4 day 1 (C4D1), after less than 7 weeks of nivolumab. Exposure to brentuximab vedotin varied, and each patient had relapsed following autologous stem cell transplantation. The starting material was peripheral blood mononuclear cells (PBMCs), obtained before the fourth cycle of nivolumab. The receptors were gathered from a human donor with classical Hodgkin lymphoma.

J is TRBJ2-2 and V is TRBV13, with 12 bases identical to TRBD2. After removal of 5 bases from V and 11 bases from J, the junction contained 6 bases not matched to a gene. The germline V gene encodes CDR1 PRHDT and CDR2 FYEKMQ (reference sequence). CDR3 length: 14 amino acids. The DNA of the CDR3 is TGTGCCAGCAGCCCCGGACTAGCGGGGCTTGAGCTGTTTTTT. Encoded protein: CASSPGLAGLELFF.

The J gene is TRBJ2-4, the V gene TRBV21-1; the D call TRBD1 from the table was never checked on the DNA. TRBV21-1 is a pseudogene segment. The CDR3 is made up of 18 amino acids. The CDR3 loop reads CASTPQGTGPLAKNIQYF. Written as DNA, the CDR3 is TGTGCCAGCACCCCCCAGGGAACAGGGCCTCTAGCCAAAAACATTCAGTACTTC.

The chain's CDR3 is CASGFGGQGYSPLHF. The CDR3 coding sequence is TGTGCTAGTGGTTTCGGGGGACAGGGTTATTCACCCCTCCACTTT. The rearrangement uses TRBV12-5 and TRBJ1-6; 9 nucleotides align to TRBD1. Germline trimming cut 3 bases from V and 8 bases from J; bases unmatched to any gene: 5. This CDR3 has 15 amino acids. Germline CDR1 is LGHNT and CDR2 is FRNRAP.

The chain recombines TRBV30 with TRBJ2-2; D is unresolved. Germline CDR1 and CDR2: GTSNPN and SVGIG (reference sequence). This CDR3 is 14 amino acids long. Trimming shortened V by 1 base and J by 5 bases, and 11 bases separated the two germline ends. CDR3 bases: TGTGCCTGGAGTGCCGGCGTAGATACCGGGGAGCTGTTTTTT. Encoded protein: CAWSAGVDTGELFF.

Written as DNA, the CDR3 is TGTGCCAGTAGTATAGGTCGGATGGCTAATGAAAAACTGTTTTTT. Translation: CASSIGRMANEKLFF. The chain recombines TRBV19 with TRBJ1-4; D is undetermined. Trimming pared 1 base from V and 3 bases from J, leaving 9 bases between. CDR3 length: 15 amino acids. Germline values: CDR1 LNHDA, CDR2 SQIVND (reference sequence).

This rearrangement joins TRBV14 to TRBJ2-3; perhaps D is TRBD1 or TRBD2 (6 bases each). The CDR3 extends over 17 amino acids. V lost 2 bases to trimming and J lost 5 bases, with 20 bases between them. Germline V gives CDR1 SGHDN, CDR2 FVKESK. The CDR3 coding sequence is TGTGCCAGCAGCCAAAGAGGGGGGATTGGGCTAAGAGATACGCAGTATTTT. Translated: CASSQRGGIGLRDTQYF.

The chain is built from TRBV29-1 and TRBJ2-1, with a weak D call TRBD2 (5 bases). The CDR3 length is 14 residues. V shed 6 bases and J shed 4 bases, with 16 bases lying between them. Germline V lookup: CDR1 SQVTM, CDR2 ANQGSEA. The CDR3 reads CSVLPTTSYNEQFF. The CDR3 nucleotides read TGCAGCGTCCTCCCTACCACTAGTTACAATGAGCAGTTCTTC.

By sample fraction, this clone is large. Other DNA sequences in the sample encode the same CDR3. The chain employs TRBV7-8 and TRBJ2-7; D uncertain. The length of the CDR3 is 13 residues. Trimming removed 3 bases from V and 0 bases from J, with 6 bases in between. Germline V gives CDR1 SGHVS, CDR2 FQNEAQ. Written as DNA, the CDR3 is TGTGCCAGCAGCTTTGGGGTCTCCTACGAGCAGTACTTC. Its translation: CASSFGVSYEQYF.

The chain recombines TRBV11-2 with TRBJ1-5; D call uncertain. The V and J ends lost 3 bases and 6 bases respectively, with 12 bases between them. The CDR3 covers 14 residues. CDR1 and CDR2 from the germline V gene are SGHAT and FQNNGV. CDR3 in DNA: TGTGCCAGCAGCTTGGGAGGTGTCGGTCAGCCCCAGCATTTT. The encoded protein is CASSLGGVGQPQHF.

This clone was seen more than once but under ten times. This chain connects TRBV7-2 to TRBJ1-1; D is unclear. The CDR3 loop spans 11 amino acids. Germline-derived CDR1 and CDR2 are SGHTA and FQGNSA. Trimming cost V 5 bases and J 3 bases, with 4 bases left between them. The CDR3 reads CASSPDTEAFF. CDR3 DNA sequence: TGTGCCAGCAGCCCGGACACTGAAGCTTTCTTT. The complete variable domain, with remaining parts taken from reference TRBV7-2 and TRBJ1-1, reads GAGVSQSPSNKVTEKGKDVELRCDPISGHTALYWYRQSLGQGLEFLIYFQGNSAPDKSGLPSDRFSAERTGGSVSTLTIQRTQQEDSAVYLCASSPDTEAFFGQGTRLTVV.

The rearrangement links TRBV5-1 to TRBJ2-5, with 14 bases identical to TRBD2. This CDR3 spans 18 amino acids. From germline, CDR1 is SGHRS and CDR2 YFSETQ. Losses at the gene ends were 0 bases for V and 3 bases for J; bases not matched to a gene: 7. CDR3 protein: CASSLDPGLAGGKETQYF. CDR3 bases: TGCGCCAGCAGCTTGGACCCCGGACTAGCGGGGGGAAAAGAGACCCAGTACTTC. The complete variable domain, with remaining parts taken from reference TRBV5-1 and TRBJ2-5, reads KAGVTQTPRYLIKTRGQQVTLSCSPISGHRSVSWYQQTPGQGLQFLFEYFSETQRNKGNFPGRFSGRQFSNSRSEMNVSTLELGDSALYLCASSLDPGLAGGKETQYFGPGTRLLVL.

This chain connects TRBV30 to TRBJ2-3; D perhaps matches TRBD2 (5 bases). The V gene lost 4 bases and the J gene lost 1 base, with 15 bases spanning the gap. Germline CDR1 reads GTSNPN; CDR2 reads SVGIG (reference sequence). The CDR3 consists of 15 residues. CDR3 nucleotides: TGTGCCTGGATGAACAGCGGATCTGGCACAGATACGCAGTATTTT. Its protein is CAWMNSGSGTDTQYF. The full variable domain, in which reference TRBV30 and TRBJ2-3 provide the parts outside the CDR3, is SQTIHQWPATLVQPVGSPLSLECTVEGTSNPNLYWYRQAAGRGLQLLFYSVGIGQISSEVPQNLSASRPQDRQFILSSKKLLLSDSGFYLCAWMNSGSGTDTQYFGPGTRLTVL.

The chain uses TRBV6-5 and TRBJ1-1; tentatively, D is TRBD1 (5 bases). Trimming took 0 bases from V and 2 from J, leaving 10 bases between them. The length of the CDR3 is 15 residues. Germline values: CDR1 MNHEY, CDR2 SVGAGI. The CDR3 reads CASSYSRQINTEAFF. The CDR3 region has the DNA TGTGCCAGCAGTTACTCGAGACAGATCAACACTGAAGCTTTCTTT.

This clone was recorded only once. V and J are TRBV5-4 and TRBJ2-3; TRBD1 might be the D (5 bases). The CDR3 is 12 residues long. The V end lost 2 bases, the J end lost 7 bases, and 8 bases lay between the germline ends. Looked up from germline, CDR1 is SGHNT and CDR2 is YYREEE (reference sequence). CDR3 loop: CASSLQAHTQYF. CDR3 bases: TGTGCCAGCAGCTTACAGGCTCATACGCAGTATTTT.

The chain has TRBV5-5 and TRBJ2-3; 11 positions agree with TRBD2. CDR1 and CDR2 (germline): SGHKS, YYEKEE (reference sequence). Losses at the gene ends were 3 bases for V and 7 bases for J; bases not matched to a gene: 13. The CDR3 contains 17 residues. In DNA form, the CDR3 reads TGTGCCAGCAGCTCATCATCAGGGGGACTAGCGGAGCATACGCAGTATTTT. Its translation: CASSSSSGGLAEHTQYF. Full variable domain (rest looked up from reference TRBV5-5 and TRBJ2-3): DAGVTQSPTHLIKTRGQQVTLRCSPISGHKSVSWYQQVLGQGPQFIFQYYEKEERGRGNFPDRFSARQFPNYSSELNVNALLLGDSALYLCASSSSSGGLAEHTQYFGPGTRLTVL.

J is TRBJ1-1 and V is TRBV27, with D possibly being TRBD1 (6 bases). The CDR3 runs 16 residues. The germline gives CDR1 MNHEY, CDR2 SMNVEV (reference sequence). With 6 bases removed from V and 1 base from J, the gap between germline ends came to 18 bases. The CDR3, as DNA: TGTGCCAGCAGAGCGCCCGGGGGGGGGCCGAACACTGAAGCTTTCTTT. Its protein product is CASRAPGGGPNTEAFF.

This sequence joins TRBV13 and TRBJ2-3; D is ambiguous. The CDR3 has 14 residues. The germline gives CDR1 PRHDT, CDR2 FYEKMQ (reference sequence). The ends were cut back, 3 bases at V and 4 bases at J, with 11 bases in the middle. The CDR3 loop reads CASSFLATPDTQYF. The CDR3 DNA reads TGTGCCAGCAGCTTTCTGGCCACCCCAGATACGCAGTATTTT.

The chain combines TRBV27 with TRBJ2-5; 8 nucleotides match TRBD2. Germline loops: CDR1 MNHEY, CDR2 SMNVEV (reference sequence). This CDR3 is built from 14 residues. V shed 5 bases and J 1 base; nucleotides not matched to a gene: 3. Here the CDR3 reads CASSSGGPQETQYF. Here the CDR3 DNA reads TGTGCCAGCAGTAGCGGGGGCCCCCAAGAGACCCAGTACTTC.

The chain is built from TRBV28 and TRBJ1-2; a possible D gene is TRBD1 (5 bases). Trimming shortened V by 6 bases and J by 7 bases, and 15 bases separated the two germline ends. This CDR3 has 13 residues. Germline values: CDR1 MDHEN, CDR2 SYDVKM. The CDR3 nucleotides read TGTGCCAGCAGACCTTCCGGGACTGGTGGCTACACCTTC. It is translated as CASRPSGTGGYTF.

V usage is TRBV6-1 and J usage is TRBJ2-7; possibly TRBD1 for D (6 bases). CDR3 size: 12 residues. Trimming left V 7 bases short and J 2 bases short, with 9 bases between. Per germline, CDR1 MNHNS and CDR2 SASEGT. In DNA, the CDR3 is TGTGCCAGCAAACAGGGAACCTACGAGCAGTACTTC. It codes for CASKQGTYEQYF.

J is TRBJ1-5 and V is TRBV5-8; D not resolved. The CDR3 length is 16 residues. CDR1 is SGHTS and CDR2 is YDEGEE in the germline V gene. Trimming removed 1 base from V and 5 bases from J, with 16 bases in between. The CDR3 spells CASSLYDELLDQPQHF. The CDR3 bases are TGTGCCAGCAGCTTGTACGACGAATTATTGGATCAGCCCCAGCATTTT. The full variable domain, rest sourced from reference TRBV5-8 and TRBJ1-5, is EAGVTQSPTHLIKTRGQQATLRCSPISGHTSVYWYQQALGLGLQFLLWYDEGEERNRGNFPPRFSGRQFPNYSSELNVNALELEDSALYLCASSLYDELLDQPQHFGDGTRLSIL.

The chain combines TRBV5-4 with TRBJ1-2, with D perhaps matching TRBD1 (6 bases). This CDR3 is built from 16 residues. Germline V gene sequence: CDR1 SGHNT, CDR2 YYREEE (reference sequence). Trimming stripped 6 bases from V and 6 bases from J, with 24 bases between. The CDR3 nucleotides are TGTGCCAGCACTCAGGGTACAGGGTTAGACTCGAATGGCTACACCTTC. Translated, it gives CASTQGTGLDSNGYTF.

The rearrangement uses TRBV5-5 and TRBJ2-5, with D tentatively TRBD2 (6 bases). In germline, CDR1 is SGHKS, CDR2 YYEKEE (reference sequence). CDR3 length equals 13 residues. V dropped 10 bases and J dropped 6 bases, with 19 bases sitting between them. The CDR3 DNA reads as TGTGCCGCCGGGGGTGAAGGGAGAAAGACCCAGTACTTC. This gives the protein CAAGGEGRKTQYF.

This chain links TRBV13 with TRBJ2-2; D is perhaps TRBD1 (6 bases). CDR1 is PRHDT and CDR2 is FYEKMQ in the germline V gene (reference sequence). The V end lost 0 bases, the J end lost 6 bases, and 14 bases lay between the germline ends. The CDR3 covers 16 residues. CDR3 protein: CASSLGQTGDAGELFF. The CDR3 DNA is TGTGCCAGCAGCTTAGGGCAGACAGGCGACGCCGGGGAGCTGTTTTTT.

The CDR3 here is CASSIRADRSKFATNEKLFF. In nucleotides, the CDR3 is TGTGCCAGTAGTATAAGGGCGGACAGATCTAAGTTTGCAACTAATGAAAAACTGTTTTTT. The V call is TRBV19, the J call TRBJ1-4; a weak D match, TRBD1 (6 bases). Germline V gene sequence: CDR1 LNHDA, CDR2 SQIVND (reference sequence). The CDR3 is 20 amino acids. Trimming took off 2 bases at V and 0 bases at J, with 22 bases between the two ends.

The rearrangement links TRBV14 to TRBJ2-5, with a weak D call TRBD2 (5 bases). The V end was cut by 1 base, the J end by 1 base, with 7 bases between. The CDR3 has 14 residues. Looked up from germline, CDR1 is SGHDN and CDR2 is FVKESK. The CDR3 sequence is CASSQAAGQETQYF. The CDR3 DNA is TGTGCCAGCAGCCAAGCGGCGGGCCAAGAGACCCAGTACTTC.

The gene calls are TRBV27 and TRBJ1-2; TRBD1 agrees at 9 bases. Germline values: CDR1 MNHEY, CDR2 SMNVEV (reference sequence). This CDR3 is built from 13 residues. V gave up 5 bases and J gave up 8 bases; unmatched junction bases: 6. Here the CDR3 reads CASSLDRGGGYTF. As DNA, the CDR3 is TGTGCCAGCAGTCTGGACAGGGGTGGCGGCTACACCTTC.

The J gene is TRBJ1-4, the V gene TRBV29-1, with D possibly being TRBD1 (5 bases). The CDR3 is 15 amino acids. V was trimmed by 3 bases and J by 10 bases, leaving 21 bases between them. The germline V gene encodes CDR1 SQVTM and CDR2 ANQGSEA. The CDR3 DNA reads TGCAGCGTTGAGATCGGGGGGAATCTAGACGCAAAACTGTTTTTT. Protein product: CSVEIGGNLDAKLFF.